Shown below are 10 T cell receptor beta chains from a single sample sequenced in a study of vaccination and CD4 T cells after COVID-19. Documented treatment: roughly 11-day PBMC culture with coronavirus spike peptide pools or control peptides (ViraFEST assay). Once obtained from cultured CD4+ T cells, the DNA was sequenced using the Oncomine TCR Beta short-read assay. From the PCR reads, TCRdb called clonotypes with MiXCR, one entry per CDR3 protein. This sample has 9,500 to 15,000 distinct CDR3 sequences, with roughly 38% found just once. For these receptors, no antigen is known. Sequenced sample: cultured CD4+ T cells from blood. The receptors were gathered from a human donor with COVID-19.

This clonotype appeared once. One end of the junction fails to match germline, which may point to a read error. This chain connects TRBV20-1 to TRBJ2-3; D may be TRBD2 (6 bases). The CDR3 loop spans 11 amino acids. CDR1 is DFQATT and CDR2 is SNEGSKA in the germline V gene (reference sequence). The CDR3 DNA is TGCCGTGCGGGAACCACAGATACGCAGTATTTT. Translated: CRAGTTDTQYF.

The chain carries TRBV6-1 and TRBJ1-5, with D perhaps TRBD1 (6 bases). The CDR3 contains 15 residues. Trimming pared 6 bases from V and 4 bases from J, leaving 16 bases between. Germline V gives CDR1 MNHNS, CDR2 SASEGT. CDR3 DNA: TGTGCCAGCAGAGAGTTGACAGGTTCAAATCAGCCCCAGCATTTT. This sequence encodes CASRELTGSNQPQHF.

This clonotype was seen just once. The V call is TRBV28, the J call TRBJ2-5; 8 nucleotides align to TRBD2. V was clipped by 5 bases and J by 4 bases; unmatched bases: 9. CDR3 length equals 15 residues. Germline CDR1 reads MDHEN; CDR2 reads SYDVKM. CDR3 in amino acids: CASSLEGLALETQYF. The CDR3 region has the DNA TGTGCCAGCAGTCTTGAAGGACTAGCCCTAGAGACCCAGTACTTC. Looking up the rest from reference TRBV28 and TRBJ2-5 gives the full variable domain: DVKVTQSSRYLVKRTGEKVFLECVQDMDHENMFWYRQDPGLGLRLIYFSYDVKMKEKGDIPEGYSVSREKKERFSLILESASTNQTSMYLCASSLEGLALETQYFGPGTRLLVL.

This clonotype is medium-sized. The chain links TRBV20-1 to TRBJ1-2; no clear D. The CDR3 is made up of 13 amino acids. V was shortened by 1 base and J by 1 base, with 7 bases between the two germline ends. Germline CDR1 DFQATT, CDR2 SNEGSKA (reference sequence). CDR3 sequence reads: CSARGEGNYGYTF. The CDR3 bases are TGCAGTGCTAGAGGGGAGGGTAACTATGGCTACACCTTC.

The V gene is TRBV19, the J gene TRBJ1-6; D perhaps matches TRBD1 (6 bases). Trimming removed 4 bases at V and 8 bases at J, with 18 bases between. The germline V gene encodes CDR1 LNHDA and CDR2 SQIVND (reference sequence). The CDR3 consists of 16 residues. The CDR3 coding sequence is TGTGCCAGTAGTAACCCGGGGGGGGCGGCGGATTCACCCCTCCACTTT. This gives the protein CASSNPGGAADSPLHF.

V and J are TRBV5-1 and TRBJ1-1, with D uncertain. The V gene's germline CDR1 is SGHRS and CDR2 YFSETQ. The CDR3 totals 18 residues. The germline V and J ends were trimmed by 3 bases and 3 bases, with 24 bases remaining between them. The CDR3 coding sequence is TGCGCCAGCAGCTCGCTTCGAGGGAGGCCCCGAACGGACACTGAAGCTTTCTTT. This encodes CASSSLRGRPRTDTEAFF.

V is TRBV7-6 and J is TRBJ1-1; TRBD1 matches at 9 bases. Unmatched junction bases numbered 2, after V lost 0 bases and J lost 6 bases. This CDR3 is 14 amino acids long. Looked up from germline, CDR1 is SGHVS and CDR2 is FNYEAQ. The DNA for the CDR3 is TGTGCCAGCAGCTTAGCAGACAGGGGGTCTGAAGCTTTCTTT. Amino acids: CASSLADRGSEAFF.

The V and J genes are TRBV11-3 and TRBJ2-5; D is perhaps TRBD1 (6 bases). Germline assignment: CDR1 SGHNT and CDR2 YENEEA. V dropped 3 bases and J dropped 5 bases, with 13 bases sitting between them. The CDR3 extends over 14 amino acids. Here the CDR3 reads CASSFTGTGETQYF. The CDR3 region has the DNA TGTGCCAGCAGCTTTACAGGGACGGGGGAGACCCAGTACTTC.

CDR3 sequence reads: CSARLRTSTDTQYF. DNA of the CDR3: TGCAGTGCTAGACTGAGAACTAGCACAGATACGCAGTATTTT. The chain links TRBV20-1 to TRBJ2-3; no clear D. The CDR3 totals 14 residues. V was pared by 2 bases and J by 0 bases, with 9 bases between. The germline gives CDR1 DFQATT, CDR2 SNEGSKA (reference sequence).

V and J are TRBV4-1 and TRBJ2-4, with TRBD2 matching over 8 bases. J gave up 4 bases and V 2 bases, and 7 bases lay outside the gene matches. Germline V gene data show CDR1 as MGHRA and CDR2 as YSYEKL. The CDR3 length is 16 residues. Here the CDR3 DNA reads TGCGCCAGCAGCCAATCCCCGGGACTAGGGAAAAACATTCAGTACTTC. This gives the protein CASSQSPGLGKNIQYF.